Given below is one T cell receptor (beta chain) in context. These data belong to a study of ipilimumab plus nivolumab after autologous stem cell transplantation. Germline assignment: CDR1 MDHEN and CDR2 SYDVKM. Trimming pared 6 bases from V and 6 bases from J, leaving 19 bases between. The CDR3 runs 15 residues. Patients received nivolumab 3 mg/kg at weeks 1, 4, 7, 10, then fortnightly to week 26. Data came from immunoSEQ multiplex PCR; TCRdb stores just in-frame clones and leaves some out. The sample contains around 20,000 clones, 75% to 85% of which appear only once. The genes are TRBV28 and TRBJ2-3; D possibly corresponds to TRBD1 (7 bases). The receptor comes from a male donor with diffuse large B-cell lymphoma. This specimen was PBMCs, taken in a trial of ipilimumab plus nivolumab as post-transplant consolidation. CDR3 amino acids: CASSPTGGQSDTQYF. Here the CDR3 DNA reads TGTGCCAGCAGCCCCACCGGGGGACAGTCTGATACGCAGTATTTT.